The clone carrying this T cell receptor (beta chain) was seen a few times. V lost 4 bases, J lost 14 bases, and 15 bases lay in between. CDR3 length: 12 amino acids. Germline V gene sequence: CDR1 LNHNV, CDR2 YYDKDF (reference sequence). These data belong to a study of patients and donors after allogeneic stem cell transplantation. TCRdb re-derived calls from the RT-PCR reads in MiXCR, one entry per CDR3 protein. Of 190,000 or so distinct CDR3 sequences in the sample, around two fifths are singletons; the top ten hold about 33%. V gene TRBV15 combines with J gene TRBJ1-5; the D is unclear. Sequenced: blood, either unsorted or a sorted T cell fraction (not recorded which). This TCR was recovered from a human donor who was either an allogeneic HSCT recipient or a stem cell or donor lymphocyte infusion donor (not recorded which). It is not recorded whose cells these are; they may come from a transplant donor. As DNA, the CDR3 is TGTGCCACCAGCATTGAGGGTCCGGGAAAGCATTTT. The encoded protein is CATSIEGPGKHF.